This T cell receptor (beta chain) is from a study of regulatory T cells in long-lasting Graves disease. Study-level points and caveats: The study found lower TCR diversity in persistent Graves' patients than in newly diagnosed ones.

Stated time point: newly diagnosed GD, antithyroid drugs for less than 3 months. The TCR library used RNA extracted from PBMCs. This clonotype was counted many times. The antigen remains undetermined. Assembly of TCR beta libraries relied on iRepertoire HTBI primers together with Arm-PCR of CDR3 regions. Original data processing: Across all samples, roughly 62 TRBV segments and around 15 TRBJ segments were identified. One entry per CDR3 protein, called by TCRdb with MiXCR from the multiplex PCR reads. None of the V and J calls come from the authors' own analysis; TCRdb made them. Of 200,000 to 250,000 distinct CDR3 sequences listed, roughly 18% are singletons. This sample also belongs to another study, concerning T cells in Graves' hyperthyroidism and ophthalmopathy. As that study records: Patients showing uncontrolled infection, other autoimmune disease, pregnancy or lactation were ineligible.

The material was peripheral blood mononuclear cells (PBMCs), obtained at new diagnosis, from a patient treated with antithyroid drugs. The receptor's source is a woman aged 25 to 39 with Graves disease.

The CDR3 spells CSAREPTGWGEQYF. In DNA form, the CDR3 reads TGCAGTGCTAGAGAGCCGACAGGGTGGGGCGAGCAGTACTTC. The chain links TRBV20-1 to TRBJ2-7; 7 bases fit TRBD1. Germline V gene data show CDR1 as DFQATT and CDR2 as SNEGSKA (reference sequence). V trimming: 0 bases; J trimming: 6 bases; junction bases outside the gene matches: 8. CDR3 size: 14 residues.